The 7 T cell receptor beta chains listed next were all sequenced from one sample in a study of tissue T cells after allogeneic stem cell transplantation. Time point in this sample: mouse harvest day 14 after allogeneic transplant. Each mouse received 10^7 T-cell-depleted marrow cells plus 10^6 splenic CD5+ T cells by tail vein. The protocol was immunoSEQ multiplex PCR, while the TCRdb copy is restricted to in-frame clones and leaves out a portion. Of 8,000 to 10,000 clones in the sample, roughly 38% were seen once. The specimen was skin. The receptors here all came from a female BALB/c mouse given C57BL/6 T cells with graft-versus-host disease after an allogeneic hematopoietic cell transplant.

This clone was seen once. Gene names are the mouse ones. From the germline J gene comes the end of the CDR3, since the read stops 1 residue before it. The rearrangement uses TRBV24 and TRBJ2-7; 12 bases are a match to TRBD1. J lost 7 bases, V lost 4 bases, and 5 bases had no gene match. The CDR3 spans 14 residues. From germline, CDR1 is KGHTA and CDR2 FRNEEI. CDR3 region: CASSPGTGGREQYF. The CDR3 bases that were read are TGTGCCAGCAGTCCGGGGACAGGGGGCCGGGAACAGTAC.

A word on this clone: This likely traces to a read error, being one base from a far larger clone. The genes and germline here are from mouse. The read is 1 residue too short to cover the CDR3 end, so that end is filled in from the germline J gene. This chain links TRBV24 with TRBJ1-2, with no clear D. In germline, CDR1 is KGHTA, CDR2 FRNEEI. The CDR3 loop spans 14 amino acids. CDR3 sequence reads: CASSLPTTNSNYTF. The CDR3 DNA, read in part, is TGTGCCAGCAGTCTGCCGACAACAAACTCCAACTACACC.

Of note for this clone: The genes and germline here are from mouse. The read comes to an end 1 residue before the CDR3 does, leaving the germline J gene to fill in the end. V usage is TRBV26 and J usage is TRBJ1-6; D perhaps matches TRBD1 (6 bases). TRBJ1-6 is marked as an open reading frame, function uncertain. CDR1 KGHPV and CDR2 FQNQEV come from the germline V gene (reference sequence). This CDR3 has 14 amino acids. V dropped 6 bases and J dropped 4 bases, with 10 bases sitting between them. Incomplete CDR3 DNA: TGTGCCAGCAGCCTGGACAGATATAATTCGCCCCTCTAC. Translated: CASSLDRYNSPLY. The whole CDR3 is CASSLDRYNSPLYF.

On this clone itself: Germline and genes: mouse. The read ends 1 residue before the CDR3 terminus; that terminus is restored from the germline J gene. This chain links TRBV26 with TRBJ1-1; tentatively, D is TRBD1 (6 bases). The CDR3 loop spans 13 amino acids. Germline CDR1 reads KGHPV; CDR2 reads FQNQEV (reference sequence). The ends were cut back, 4 bases at V and 4 bases at J, with 10 bases in the middle. The CDR3 DNA, read in part, is TGTGCCAGCAGTCAGGGGGGGGGCACAGAAGTCTTC. This codes for CASSQGGGTEVF. The complete CDR3 reads CASSQGGGTEVFF.

Concerning this clone: Genes and germline come from the mouse. The read ends 1 residue shy of where the CDR3 ends; the end is completed using the germline J gene. The chain couples TRBV3 to TRBJ1-4; 11 bases are a match to TRBD1. The J segment lost 7 bases and the V segment lost 5 bases, leaving 6 bases of the junction unmatched. This CDR3 region has 15 residues. The germline V gene has CDR1 SNHLY and CDR2 FYNGKV (reference sequence). This CDR3 reads CASSLRTGGGERLFF. The sequenced CDR3 bases are TGTGCCAGCAGCCTTCGGACAGGGGGCGGCGAAAGATTATTT.

This clone was detected a few times. The gene symbols are mouse symbols. The CDR3 extends 1 residue past the end of the read, so its final part is completed from the germline J gene. The chain links TRBV20 to TRBJ2-1; TRBD1 matches 9 bases. Trimming at V came to 1 base and at J to 3 bases, leaving 1 base not matched to a gene. The CDR3 sequence is 14 residues long. CDR1 is GFQATS, CDR2 STVNSAI, per germline. The part of the CDR3 DNA that was read is TGTGGTGCTAGGGGACAGGGGGTCTATGCTGAGCAGTTC. As protein: CGARGQGVYAEQF. The CDR3 reads in full as CGARGQGVYAEQFF.

With regard to this clone: Gene names refer to mouse genes. The sequenced fragment ends 1 residue before the CDR3 boundary, so the rest is inferred from the germline J gene. The chain has TRBV26 and TRBJ1-6; D is unresolved. TRBJ1-6 is an ORF for which the function is uncertain. The CDR3 sequence is 14 residues long. In germline, CDR1 is KGHPV, CDR2 FQNQEV (reference sequence). Deletions cut 0 bases from V and 5 bases from J, with 5 bases between. The CDR3 is CASSLSANNSPLYF. CDR3 DNA (partial): TGTGCCAGCAGTCTGTCGGCAAATAATTCGCCCCTCTAC.